Listed below are T cell receptor beta chains from one sample, sequenced in a study of T cells in Graves' hyperthyroidism and ophthalmopathy. Using its own MiXCR run on the multiplex PCR reads, TCRdb lists one record per CDR3 protein. Among some 490,000 distinct CDR3 sequences listed, 22% were seen once. Specimen: blood. These receptors were obtained from a woman aged 70 to 79 with Graves' ophthalmopathy. Both conserved end residues are part of each CDR3. D genes are given only for firm matches. Only some rows state a clone size, as once, few, many or a class for expanded clones.

>TRBJ2-5|17|TRBV10-3|-|TRBD1
TGTGCCATCAGTGAACCCGGGGCTCAGGGGGCGGGGGAGACCCAGTACTTC
CAISEPGAQGAGETQYF
>TRBJ1-2|14|TRBV28|many|-
TGTGCCAGCAGTTCGACAGCGGGAGACTATGGCTACACCTTC
CASSSTAGDYGYTF
>TRBJ1-1|16|TRBV30|-|TRBD1
TGTGCCTGGAGTGGGACAGGGAAGTATGTGAACACTGAAGCTTTCTTT
CAWSGTGKYVNTEAFF
>TRBJ1-1|15|TRBV28|many|-
TGTGCCAGCAGTCCAGCGGGGCTTCGGGGAACTGAAGCTTTCTTT
CASSPAGLRGTEAFF
>TRBJ2-7|15|TRBV11-1|-|-
TGTGCCAGCAGCCAGCATTCGCAGCCAACCTACGAGCAGTACTTC
CASSQHSQPTYEQYF
>TRBJ1-2|14|TRBV30|few|TRBD1
TGTGCCTGGCACCAGGGGACAGGGGGCAATGGCTACACCTTC
CAWHQGTGGNGYTF
>TRBJ1-2|14|TRBV11-2|many|TRBD1
TGTGCCAGCAGCTTTAACACAGGGGGCGACGGCTACACCTTC
CASSFNTGGDGYTF
>TRBJ1-6|16|TRBV27|-|TRBD1
TGTGCCAGCAGCCGGGACAGGGCGTCCTATAATTCACCCCTCCACTTT
CASSRDRASYNSPLHF
>TRBJ2-1|15|TRBV30|once|TRBD2
TGTGCCTGGACCGGGACGGGAGGTGTCTACAATGAGCAGTTCTTC
CAWTGTGGVYNEQFF
>TRBJ1-2|15|TRBV5-5|-|TRBD1
TGTGCCAGCACCATAGCCGGGACAGCTAACTATGGCTACACCTTC
CASTIAGTANYGYTF
>TRBJ2-1|14|TRBV30|-|-
TGTGCCTGGAGTGTAGGGGTCCAATACAATGAGCAGTTCTTC
CAWSVGVQYNEQFF
>TRBJ1-5|14|TRBV7-8|-|-
TGTGCCAGCAGCTTAAGAGGTTACCATCAGCCCCAGCATTTT
CASSLRGYHQPQHF
>TRBJ2-1|12|TRBV12-3/TRBV12-4|-|TRBD1
TGTGCCAGCGGCAGGGGGCACAATGAGCAGTTCTTC
CASGRGHNEQFF
>TRBJ2-1|16|TRBV6-2/TRBV6-3|few|TRBD2
TGTGCCAGCAGCCATCGGGGCGGGGGATCCTACAATGAGCAGTTCTTC
CASSHRGGGSYNEQFF
>TRBJ2-2|17|TRBV5-6|few|-
TGTGCCAGCAGCCTTTTGGAGGCTGGTTTTAGCACCGGGGAGCTGTTTTTT
CASSLLEAGFSTGELFF
>TRBJ2-3|12|TRBV12-3/TRBV12-4|once|-
TGTGCCAGCAGTCGGAGCCCAGATACGCAGTATTTT
CASSRSPDTQYF
>TRBJ2-2|16|TRBV12-3/TRBV12-4|-|-
TGTGCCAGCTCACCGCTAGACTCCCTTAACACCGGGGAGCTGTTTTTT
CASSPLDSLNTGELFF
>TRBJ1-1|15|TRBV12-3/TRBV12-4|-|TRBD1
TGTGCCAGCAGTTTGGGACAGGGAGCGGTCACTGAAGCTTTCTTT
CASSLGQGAVTEAFF
>TRBJ2-2|15|TRBV7-6|few|-
TGTGCCAGCAGCCCACTCGGACAAAGCTTAGGGGAGCTGTTTTTT
CASSPLGQSLGELFF
>TRBJ2-1|17|TRBV14|-|TRBD1
TGTGCCAGCAGCCAAGAAGATTATACGGACAGGTACAATGAGCAGTTCTTC
CASSQEDYTDRYNEQFF
>TRBJ1-1|13|TRBV30|many|-
TGTGCCTGGAGTGTCGGGGGGAACACTGAAGCTTTCTTT
CAWSVGGNTEAFF
>TRBJ1-1|13|TRBV6-1|-|-
TGTGCCAGCAGTATCTACATGGATGCTGAAGCTTTCTTT
CASSIYMDAEAFF
>TRBJ2-1|16|TRBV7-3|few|TRBD2
TGTGCCAGCAGCCCGGGACTAGCGGGAGTTACAGATGAGCAGTTCTTC
CASSPGLAGVTDEQFF
>TRBJ2-1|14|TRBV30|few|TRBD2
TGTGCCTGGACGGAGGCGGGAGCTAGAAATGAGCAGTTCTTC
CAWTEAGARNEQFF
>TRBJ1-2|13|TRBV20-1|-|TRBD1
TGCAGTGCTAACGAACAGGGGGGGGGTGGCTACACCTTC
CSANEQGGGGYTF
>TRBJ1-3|15|TRBV30|few|TRBD1
TGTGCCTGGAGTAAGGACAGGGGTGGAGGAAACACCATATATTTT
CAWSKDRGGGNTIYF
>TRBJ2-7|16|TRBV25-1|few|TRBD1
TGTGCCAGCAGTGGGACATGGACAGGGGGGTCCTACGAGCAGTACTTC
CASSGTWTGGSYEQYF
>TRBJ2-2|14|TRBV12-3/TRBV12-4|many|TRBD1
TGTGCCAGCAGGGTGGGACAGGGGGCCGGGGAGCTGTTTTTT
CASRVGQGAGELFF
>TRBJ1-1|18|TRBV6-1|-|-
TGTGCCAGCACCCTTTACTATTCAAGTGGGATATCGGGCACTGAAGCTTTCTTT
CASTLYYSSGISGTEAFF
>TRBJ2-7|16|TRBV7-2|-|TRBD2
TGTGCCAGCAGCTTGGCGAGGGGCGGGAGCTATTTCGAGCAGTACTTC
CASSLARGGSYFEQYF
>TRBJ1-5|16|TRBV20-1|-|-
TGCAGTGCTAGAGCCTTAATGGCGGGAAAACATCAGCCCCAGCATTTT
CSARALMAGKHQPQHF
>TRBJ2-2|16|TRBV18|-|-
TGTGCCAGCTCACCACCGGTTGGACGACTCACCGGGGAGCTGTTTTTT
CASSPPVGRLTGELFF
>TRBJ1-5|14|TRBV27|many|TRBD1
TGTGCCAGCAGTTTGGTTCAGGGGGCACAGCCCCAGCATTTT
CASSLVQGAQPQHF
>TRBJ2-5|13|TRBV6-6|many|-
TGTGCCAGCAGTTACGGTGCCCCCGCGACCCAGTACTTC
CASSYGAPATQYF
>TRBJ2-3|15|TRBV24-1|few|-
TGTGCCACCAGTGGGGGGACCGGGAGCACAGATACGCAGTATTTT
CATSGGTGSTDTQYF
>TRBJ1-1|14|TRBV7-3|many|-
TGTGCCAGCAGCGTAGACAGTACGAACACTGAAGCTTTCTTT
CASSVDSTNTEAFF
>TRBJ1-2|13|TRBV12-3/TRBV12-4|many|TRBD1
TGTGCCAGCAGTGTGACAGGGTCCTATGGCTACACCTTC
CASSVTGSYGYTF
>TRBJ1-2|14|TRBV6-6|few|-
TGTGCCAGCAGTTACGGAGGGGCGGCGAGGGGCTACACCTTC
CASSYGGAARGYTF
>TRBJ1-1|17|TRBV20-1|few|-
TGCAGTGCCCAGGATACCGCGGGTCTCAGGGGGAACACTGAAGCTTTCTTT
CSAQDTAGLRGNTEAFF
>TRBJ2-7|14|TRBV7-8|-|-
TGTGCCAGCAGCTTTCCGGACTATACAGGGGAGCAGTACTTC
CASSFPDYTGEQYF
>TRBJ2-7|12|TRBV5-1|-|-
TGCGCCAGCAGCCTATATAAAGGGGAGCAGTACTTC
CASSLYKGEQYF
>TRBJ1-1|14|TRBV25-1|-|TRBD1
TGTGCCAGCACCCGGGACAGTAAAGCCGGGAATACTTTCTTT
CASTRDSKAGNTFF
>TRBJ1-5|15|TRBV28|many|-
TGTGCCAGCACCATAATCGGACGGGGGAATCAGCCCCAGCATTTT
CASTIIGRGNQPQHF
>TRBJ2-3|15|TRBV6-1|few|TRBD2
TGTGCCAGCAGGCGGACTAGCGGGATCCCAGATACGCAGTATTTT
CASRRTSGIPDTQYF
>TRBJ1-2|16|TRBV12-3/TRBV12-4|-|TRBD1
TGTGCCAGCAGCACGGGAACAGGGGGAGAAGGCTATGGCTACACCTTC
CASSTGTGGEGYGYTF
>TRBJ2-2|14|TRBV7-6|-|-
TGTGCCAGCAGGGCCGGAGTCGGAACCGGAGAGCTGTTTTTT
CASRAGVGTGELFF
>TRBJ2-5|12|TRBV2|many|-
TGTGCCAGCAGTAGGGTCCAAGAGACCCAGTACTTC
CASSRVQETQYF
>TRBJ2-1|13|TRBV2|many|TRBD1
TGTGCCAGCAAGGGACAGGGGGCATATGAGCAGTTCTTC
CASKGQGAYEQFF
>TRBJ1-1|13|TRBV7-3|many|-
TGTGCCAGCAGCCCCAAAGGGGGGACTGAAGCTTTCTTT
CASSPKGGTEAFF
>TRBJ2-5|11|TRBV29-1|-|-
TGCAGCGTAGCAGTCCAAGAGACCCAGTACTTC
CSVAVQETQYF
>TRBJ1-5|13|TRBV20-1|few|-
TGCAGTGCTAGAGATCTGAGCAATCAGCCCCAGCATTTT
CSARDLSNQPQHF
>TRBJ2-2|14|TRBV4-3|few|-
TGCGCCAGCAGCGACGGGTGGGGCACCGGGGAGCTGTTTTTT
CASSDGWGTGELFF
>TRBJ1-2|13|TRBV15|-|-
TGTGCCACCAGCACCACAGGGCTATTCGGCTACACCTTC
CATSTTGLFGYTF
>TRBJ2-6|13|TRBV7-7|-|-
TGTGCTAGCAGTATGGGTGGGGCCAACGTCCTGACTTTC
CASSMGGANVLTF
>TRBJ2-7|15|TRBV7-2|-|-
TGTGCCAGCAGCTTGGCAGCGGAGATTTCCTACGAGCAGTACTTC
CASSLAAEISYEQYF